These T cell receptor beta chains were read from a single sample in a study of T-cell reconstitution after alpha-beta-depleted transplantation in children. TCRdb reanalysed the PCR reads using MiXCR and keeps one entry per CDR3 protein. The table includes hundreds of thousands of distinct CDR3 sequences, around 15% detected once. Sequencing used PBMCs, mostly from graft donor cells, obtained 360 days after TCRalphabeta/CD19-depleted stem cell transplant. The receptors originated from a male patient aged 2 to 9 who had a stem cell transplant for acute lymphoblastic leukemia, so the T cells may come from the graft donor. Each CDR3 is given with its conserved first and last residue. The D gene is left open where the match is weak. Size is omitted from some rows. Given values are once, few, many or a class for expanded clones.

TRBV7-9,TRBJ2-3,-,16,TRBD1,CASSAGTGVQTDTQYF,TGTGCCAGCAGCGCCGGGACAGGGGTTCAGACAGATACGCAGTATTTT
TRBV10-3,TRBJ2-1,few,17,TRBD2,CAISRALAGDSYNEQFF,TGTGCCATCAGCCGCGCGCTGGCGGGAGACTCCTACAATGAGCAGTTCTTC
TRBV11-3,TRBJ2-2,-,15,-,CASSLRGAPTGELFF,TGTGCCAGCAGCTTGAGGGGAGCTCCCACCGGGGAGCTGTTTTTT
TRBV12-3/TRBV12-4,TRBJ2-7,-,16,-,CASTLGTLGGGWGQYF,TGTGCCAGCACCCTTGGCACTCTCGGGGGCGGTTGGGGGCAGTACTTC
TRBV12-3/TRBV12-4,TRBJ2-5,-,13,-,CASSLPGDETQYF,TGTGCCAGCAGCCTGCCCGGGGACGAGACCCAGTACTTC
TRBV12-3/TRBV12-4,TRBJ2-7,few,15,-,CASSWDRASSYEQYF,TGTGCCAGCAGCTGGGACCGGGCCAGCTCCTACGAGCAGTACTTC
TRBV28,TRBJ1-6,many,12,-,CASSPANSPLHF,TGTGCCAGCAGTCCGGCCAATTCACCCCTCCACTTT
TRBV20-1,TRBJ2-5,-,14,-,CSARERGPKETQYF,TGCAGTGCTAGGGAAAGGGGCCCCAAAGAGACCCAGTACTTC
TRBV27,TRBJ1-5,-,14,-,CASSLRAANQPQHF,TGTGCCAGCAGTTTAAGGGCAGCTAATCAGCCCCAGCATTTT
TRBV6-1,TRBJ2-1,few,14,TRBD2,CASSISGSLGEQFF,TGTGCCAGCAGTATTAGCGGGAGCCTTGGTGAGCAGTTCTTC
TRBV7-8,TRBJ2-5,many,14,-,CASSLATELQTQYF,TGTGCCAGCAGCTTAGCTACAGAGTTGCAGACCCAGTACTTC
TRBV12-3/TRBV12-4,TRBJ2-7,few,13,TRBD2,CASKSGLAGTPYF,TGTGCCAGCAAGTCGGGACTAGCGGGAACCCCGTACTTC
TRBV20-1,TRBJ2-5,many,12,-,CSASPSEETQYF,TGCAGTGCTAGTCCCAGCGAAGAGACCCAGTACTTC
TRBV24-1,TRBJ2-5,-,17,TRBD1,CATSDRDRGRSGETQYF,TGTGCCACCAGTGACAGAGACAGGGGAAGATCCGGAGAGACCCAGTACTTC